The TCR beta chain under discussion was sequenced for a study of T cells in Graves' hyperthyroidism and ophthalmopathy (dated 2019 in TCRdb). The study in broad terms: Peripheral blood samples were taken at initial diagnosis, before any treatment was given. TCR V-J signatures able to tell the groups apart were searched for in a discovery cohort of 90 to 100 patients, of whom 43 had Graves' ophthalmopathy and 57 had stable Graves' hyperthyroidism. Prospective prediction of ophthalmopathy was tested in an independent validation cohort consisting of roughly 19 hyperthyroidism patients and over 15 patients who later progressed to ophthalmopathy. For training and testing, the 100 or so patients in the discovery cohort were randomly divided in a 7:3 ratio. In addition, the study compared T-cell repertoires in thyroid tissue and in blood from roughly 6 Graves' hyperthyroidism patients. After blood sampling, hyperthyroidism patients were treated with methimazole at a starting dose of 30 mg daily, and ophthalmopathy patients were treated with high-dose intravenous methylprednisolone. TCR Vbeta CDR3 sequencing of 140 or so peripheral blood samples (approximately 44 ophthalmopathy, 75 to 80 hyperthyroidism and some 17 progressor patients) is reported in the paper. The study at large found these results: Most expanded thyroid clonotypes (frequency above 0.001) were also found in blood, which suggests that blood repertoires may mirror thyroid immune responses. A 13 V-J signature model separated ophthalmopathy from stable hyperthyroidism, with roughly 88% sensitivity and roughly 82% specificity in cross-validation and 80%/75% in testing. No statistical method was used to set the sample size in advance, and investigators knew the group allocation. In validation, the model predicted progression to ophthalmopathy with approximately 71% sensitivity and approximately 78% specificity, a median of 6.5 months before onset.

The CDR3 starts with the cysteine, ends with the phenylalanine, and has 13 residues. The entry retains the CDR3 DNA only, 39 bases that are in frame from base 1. The germline V gene (reference sequence) sets CDR1 to GTSNPN and CDR2 to SVGIG. Ends trimmed: V by 5 bases, J by 6 bases; bases unmatched to a gene: 2. Stable Graves' hyperthyroidism was defined as the absence of progression to ophthalmopathy over 18 months of follow-up. Hyperthyroidism patients were aged 18 to 65 years and newly diagnosed, with disease duration of less than 2 months. Any patient with an uncontrolled infection, another autoimmune disease, pregnancy or lactation was excluded. Diagnoses relied on clinical symptoms, serum thyroxine and TRAb, thyroid ultrasound and orbital computed tomography. PBMCs were separated from 10 ml of fresh peripheral blood using Ficoll-Paque density gradient centrifugation. Total RNA was extracted with Trizol reagent, and quality was checked on an Agilent 2100 Bioanalyzer.

The TCR beta CDR3 regions were amplified from the RNA transcripts. The TCR CDR3 was subjected to a first round of RT-PCR using the HTBI primer set and the Qiagen OneStep RT-PCR kit. Libraries were constructed in a second round of multiplex PCR, after which size selection and purification were carried out. Sequencing of the libraries was done on an Illumina HiSeq2000 using paired-end 100 bp reads. On the study's bioinformatics: SOAPnuke was used to process the raw data, throwing out any read that contained adapters or uncalled bases, had a mean Phred below 15, or lacked an exact constant-primer or identifier match. High-quality paired reads were merged using COPE v1.2.5, and each unique nucleotide sequence was defined as a clonotype. MiTCR v1.1 was used to align clonotypes to the IMGT TRBV, TRBD and TRBJ reference segments. Only V-J combinations with frequency above 0.0001, covering roughly 99% of repertoires, were analysed. A TCS score was defined as the ratio between F50 (clonal expansion) and ExV (chaos), using BLOSUM62-based TCRdist between CDR3 peptides within each V-J. Welch's t-statistics and random forest reduced around 510 V-J features to roughly 13, which were used in a naive Bayes classifier (R e1071). Through fastp at Q25 and MiXCR, TCRdb rebuilt clones from the public reads, retaining in-frame beta chains. Identical CDR3 protein sequences are pooled into one entry, listed with their most common genes and DNA. The authors' filters were not applied to this entry. Recorded for this sample are around 690,000 distinct CDR3 sequences; around a sixth of them occurred a single time. Around 15% of the sample comes from the top ten.

About this clonotype: This receptor's antigen is unknown. Within one base of it there is no much larger clone, and no base qualities were kept.

The chain uses TRBV30 and TRBJ2-1, with TRBD2 identical over 12 junction bases. The source is a man aged 50 or older with Graves' hyperthyroidism. Sequencing was done on a sample of blood. The nucleotides are TGTGCCTGGGGGACTAGCGGGCTCAATGAGCAGTTCTTC. This sequence encodes CAWGTSGLNEQFF.